A single sample gave rise to the 4 T cell receptor beta chains below, sequenced in a study of blood T cell repertoires in COVID-19. This table comes from immunoSEQ multiplex PCR, and its TCRdb copy is limited to in-frame clones, with some not included. The table has about 230,000 clones, roughly 84% seen once. Specimen: peripheral blood. The receptors were gathered from a woman in her thirties or forties who had recovered from COVID-19.

J is TRBJ2-7 and V is TRBV5-6; maybe TRBD1 (6 bases). CDR3 length equals 14 residues. Germline-derived CDR1 and CDR2 are SGHDT and YYEEEE. V dropped 0 bases and J dropped 4 bases, with 11 bases sitting between them. The CDR3 DNA sequence: TGTGCCAGCAGCTTGGCGCAGGGGCATTACGAGCAGTACTTC. It encodes CASSLAQGHYEQYF. The full variable domain, its missing parts supplied by reference TRBV5-6 and TRBJ2-7, is DAGVTQSPTHLIKTRGQQVTLRCSPKSGHDTVSWYQQALGQGPQFIFQYYEEEERQRGNFPDRFSGHQFPNYSSELNVNALLLGDSALYLCASSLAQGHYEQYFGPGTRLTVT.

V gene TRBV3-1 (or the pseudogene TRBV3-2) combines with J gene TRBJ1-1, with D unresolved. In germline, CDR1 is LGHDT, CDR2 YNNKEL (reference sequence). The CDR3 totals 13 residues. Trimming removed 1 base at V and 8 bases at J, with 11 bases between. The CDR3 region is CASSQASRGEAFF. CDR3 nucleotides: TGTGCCAGCAGCCAAGCCTCGAGAGGGGAAGCTTTCTTT.

The J gene is TRBJ1-5, the V gene TRBV5-8; tentatively, D is TRBD1 (6 bases). The CDR3 runs to 15 residues. Trimming shortened V by 2 bases and J by 3 bases, and 12 bases separated the two germline ends. The V gene's germline CDR1 is SGHTS and CDR2 YDEGEE. The CDR3 DNA reads TGTGCCAGCAGCTTCAACAGGGTCCCCAATCAGCCCCAGCATTTT. Its translation is CASSFNRVPNQPQHF. Full variable domain (rest looked up from reference TRBV5-8 and TRBJ1-5): EAGVTQSPTHLIKTRGQQATLRCSPISGHTSVYWYQQALGLGLQFLLWYDEGEERNRGNFPPRFSGRQFPNYSSELNVNALELEDSALYLCASSFNRVPNQPQHFGDGTRLSIL.

This sequence joins TRBV13 and TRBJ1-1; 8 bases map to TRBD1. Germline-derived CDR1 and CDR2 are PRHDT and FYEKMQ (reference sequence). V lost 0 bases and J lost 4; bases outside the gene matches: 13. The CDR3 has 18 amino acids. The CDR3 sequence is CASSLGVVAGGQGTEAFF. The CDR3 nucleotides read TGTGCCAGCAGCTTAGGGGTTGTGGCAGGGGGCCAGGGCACTGAAGCTTTCTTT.